The rows below give T cell receptor beta chains drawn from one sample of a study of CD8 T cell repertoires and HIV-1 epitope variants. Their target antigens are unknown. Here immunoSEQ multiplex PCR was the method, and the copy in TCRdb shows in-frame clones only, minus some. In the table there are 2,500 to 3,000 clones, under 75% of which are singletons. Sequencing was done on a sample of cultured CD8+ T cells derived from PBMCs. Every receptor here comes from a male donor with HIV. The conserved cysteine and the conserved F or W are not part of the CDR3 here. The D gene is left open where the match is weak.

j_call d_call v_call cdr3_length cdr3_aa
TRBJ2-3 . TRBV21-1 16 ASTLRASGGARADTQY
TRBJ2-3 . TRBV7-9 9 ASSLVGTQY
TRBJ2-7 TRBD2 TRBV28 15 ASNSYRRGGSEVEQY
TRBJ2-1 TRBD1 TRBV7-9 13 ASSFPGQGYNEQF
TRBJ1-5 . TRBV10-2 12 ASRGGESNQPQH
TRBJ1-2 . TRBV19 13 ASTIYGNPNYGYT
TRBJ1-1 . TRBV7-2 15 ASSLHGPGAGDTEAF
TRBJ2-1 . TRBV21-1 13 ASSKEGLSYNEQF
TRBJ1-1 . TRBV2 11 ASRGIMNTEAF
TRBJ2-1 . TRBV28 14 ASSLYQGSSYNEQF
TRBJ1-1 . TRBV5-1 11 ASSLSGATEAF
TRBJ1-2 TRBD1 TRBV9 14 ASSPGWGQEGYGYT
TRBJ2-1 . TRBV5-8 14 ASSSPRGGEYNEQF
TRBJ1-2 TRBD1 TRBV4-2 13 ASSFTGGDGYGYT
TRBJ2-1 TRBD2 TRBV6-5 14 ASSYSPSGGRNEQF
TRBJ2-7 . TRBV6-5 12 ASSYSGGSYEQY
TRBJ2-7 TRBD1 TRBV5-4 13 ASSPDRGHTYEQY